These 10 T cell receptor delta chains were all obtained from the same sample, sequenced in a study of gamma-delta chains in newborns, infants, children (dated by TCRdb to between 2017 and 2020). TCRdb shows the sequencer as Illumina MiSeq. After TCRdb called clones again from the public reads with CATT, rows with identical DNA were merged. This sample holds about 4,500 delta-chain clones; about 3% were observed only once. Approximately 10% of the sample is taken by the ten largest. The sequenced sample consisted of blood. These receptors all come from a child who was a newborn, infant or young child, either healthy, febrile or measles-vaccinated (not recorded which).

Comment on this clone: A much larger clone lies one base from this, so it may be a read error. Distinct nucleotide sequences in the sample also encode this CDR3. This chain links TRDV2 with TRDJ3; 10 bases map to TRDD3. The CDR3 spans 18 residues. Germline loops: CDR1 GEAIGNYY, CDR2 EKD. The CDR3 spells CACDTLGDSSWDTRQMFF. CDR3 bases: TGTGCCTGTGACACCCTGGGGGATAGCTCCTGGGATACCCGACAGATGTTTTTC.

This clone was counted only a few times. The protein TCRdb lists belongs to a much larger clone and differs from this DNA's translation at residue 16, which points to a read error; the protein shown is made from the DNA. At the DNA level, this CDR3 is encoded by other sequences in the same sample as well. CDR3: CACDLLGASSWDTRQVFF. DNA for the CDR3: TGTGCCTGTGACCTACTGGGGGCCTCCTCCTGGGACACCCGACAGGTGTTTTTC. V and J are TRDV2 and TRDJ3, with 8 positions matching TRDD3. This CDR3 comprises 18 residues. Germline CDR1 and CDR2: GEAIGNYY and EKD.

By frequency in the sample, this clone is medium-sized. The chain joins TRDV1 to TRDJ1; D assignment may be TRDD2 or TRDD3 (5 bases each). The germline V gene encodes CDR1 TSWWSYY and CDR2 QGS. The CDR3 covers 16 residues. The ends were cut back, 0 bases at V and 1 base at J, with 12 bases in the middle. The CDR3 here is CALGELVPGSTDKLIF. In DNA form, the CDR3 reads TGTGCTCTTGGGGAACTAGTTCCTGGGAGCACCGATAAACTCATCTTT.

As for this clone: A read error likely explains why the TCRdb protein, taken from a much larger clone, differs from this DNA's translation at residue 8; the protein shown is translated from the DNA. V and J are TRDV2 and TRDJ3; D uncertain. Trimming stripped 3 bases from V and 1 base from J, with 15 bases between. The V gene's germline CDR1 is GEAIGNYY and CDR2 EKD. The CDR3 is 18 amino acids. The CDR3 DNA sequence: TGTGCCTGTGACTCTATCACGGCAAGGTCCTGGGACACCCGACAGATGTTTTTC. Its translation is CACDSITARSWDTRQMFF.

This clone was seen more than once but under ten times. A read error likely explains why the TCRdb protein, taken from a much larger clone, differs from this DNA's translation at residue 15; the protein shown is translated from the DNA. The chain combines TRDV2 with TRDJ3; 7 positions match TRDD3. Per germline, CDR1 GEAIGNYY and CDR2 EKD. This CDR3 has 20 amino acids. CDR3 protein: CACDPIEAGYAGRDPRQMFF. The CDR3 DNA is TGTGCCTGTGACCCGATAGAGGCTGGATACGCTGGTCGGGACCCCCGACAGATGTTTTTC.

By its share, this clone is medium-sized. V usage is TRDV1 and J usage is TRDJ1; TRDD2 aligns across 9 bases. The junction had 21 bases not matched to a gene; V was cut back by 4 bases and J by 0 bases. This CDR3 contains 21 residues. Germline values: CDR1 TSWWSYY, CDR2 QGS. The CDR3 nucleotides read TGTGCTCTTGGGGCTCCAGGCCTTCCTACGGGAACATACTACTACACCGATAAACTCATCTTT. Its protein is CALGAPGLPTGTYYYTDKLIF.

This clone was seen a handful of times. One base separates it from a far larger clone, so it is likely a read error. Different DNA sequences within this sample yield the same CDR3. V usage is TRDV2 and J usage is TRDJ3; 11 nucleotides align to TRDD3. This CDR3 comprises 18 residues. In germline, CDR1 is GEAIGNYY, CDR2 EKD. The CDR3 loop is CACDSTGGYSWDTRQMFF. CDR3 nucleotides: TGTGCCTGCGACAGTACTGGGGGATACTCCTGGGACACCCGACAGATGTTTTTC.

There are a few counts of this clone. With only one base between it and a far larger clone, this is likely a read error. V usage is TRDV2 and J usage is TRDJ3; the match to TRDD3 covers 11 bases. The CDR3 spans 19 residues. Germline CDR1 reads GEAIGNYY; CDR2 reads EKD. The chain's CDR3 is CARDTWGILSSWDTRQMFF. CDR3 nucleotide sequence: TGTGCCCGTGACACCTGGGGGATACTGAGCTCCTGGGACACCCGACAGATGTTTTTC.

With respect to this clone: This may be a read error, as it is one base from a much larger clone. The same CDR3 also results from other DNA sequences found in this sample. The rearrangement links TRDV2 to TRDJ3, with D tentatively TRDD3 (6 bases). Deletions cut 3 bases from V and 0 bases from J, with 23 bases between. The CDR3 length is 21 residues. Germline-derived CDR1 and CDR2 are GEAIGNYY and EKD. The CDR3 DNA is TGTGCCTGTGACTCCGTACTGGGAGATACGTCCGGCTCCTGGGACACCCGACAGATGTTTTTC. Encoded protein: CACDSVLGDTSGSWDTRQMFF.

In its sample, this clone is medium-sized (0.01 to 0.1%). The same CDR3 is also encoded by other DNA sequences in this sample. The chain is built from TRDV1 and TRDJ2; 8 nucleotides align to TRDD3. The CDR3 extends over 23 amino acids. Germline V gene data show CDR1 as TSWWSYY and CDR2 as QGS. After removal of 2 bases from V and 0 bases from J, the junction contained 23 bases not matched to a gene. The DNA of the CDR3 is TGTGCTCTTGGGGAAGAAGGAAGGGCTTCCCTCATACTGGGGGTCCCTTTGACAGCACAACTCTTCTTT. It specifies CALGEEGRASLILGVPLTAQLFF.